The clone carrying this T cell receptor beta chain was observed a single time. Per the germline V gene, CDR1 is GTSNPN and CDR2 is SVGIG (reference sequence). The CDR3 totals 14 residues. V lost 0 bases, J lost 0 bases, and 8 bases lay in between. The data originate from a study of blood T cell repertoires in COVID-19. Study summary: Acute and convalescent COVID-19 samples came from the United States, Italy and Spain. T cells, B-cell-depleted T cells, or PBMCs provided the cDNA or gDNA that served as material.

Under the authors' procedure: Amplification from reference gene primers served as the basis for estimated nucleated cell counts. Repertoires were generated with immunoSEQ multiplex PCR, while TCRdb's copy carries only in-frame clones and drops some. V, J and clone size are those of that table, while D and trimming were read from the DNA. Of approximately 240,000 clones in the sample, roughly 80% are singletons; the top ten hold more than 4.5%. V gene TRBV30 combines with J gene TRBJ1-2; D not resolved. The specimen was peripheral blood. The receptor was isolated from an older woman who had recovered from COVID-19. CDR3 loop: CAWSVLPSNYGYTF. In nucleotides, the CDR3 is TGTGCCTGGAGTGTACTACCGTCTAACTATGGCTACACCTTC.